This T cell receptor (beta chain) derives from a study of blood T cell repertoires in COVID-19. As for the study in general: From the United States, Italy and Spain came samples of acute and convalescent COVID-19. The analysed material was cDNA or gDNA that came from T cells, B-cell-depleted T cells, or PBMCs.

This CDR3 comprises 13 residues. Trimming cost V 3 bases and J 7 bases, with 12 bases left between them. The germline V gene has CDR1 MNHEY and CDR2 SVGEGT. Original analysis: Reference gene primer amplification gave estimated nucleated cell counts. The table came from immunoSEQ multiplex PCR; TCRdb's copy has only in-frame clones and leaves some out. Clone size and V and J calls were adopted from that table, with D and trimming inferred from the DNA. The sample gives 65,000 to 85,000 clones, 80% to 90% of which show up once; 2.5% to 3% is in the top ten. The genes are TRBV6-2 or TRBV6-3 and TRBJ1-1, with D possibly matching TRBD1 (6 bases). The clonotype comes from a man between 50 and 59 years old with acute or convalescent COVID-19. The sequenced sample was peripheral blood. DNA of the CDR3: TGTGCCAGCAGTTATGGGGACATCCGTGAAGCTTTCTTT. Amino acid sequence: CASSYGDIREAFF.